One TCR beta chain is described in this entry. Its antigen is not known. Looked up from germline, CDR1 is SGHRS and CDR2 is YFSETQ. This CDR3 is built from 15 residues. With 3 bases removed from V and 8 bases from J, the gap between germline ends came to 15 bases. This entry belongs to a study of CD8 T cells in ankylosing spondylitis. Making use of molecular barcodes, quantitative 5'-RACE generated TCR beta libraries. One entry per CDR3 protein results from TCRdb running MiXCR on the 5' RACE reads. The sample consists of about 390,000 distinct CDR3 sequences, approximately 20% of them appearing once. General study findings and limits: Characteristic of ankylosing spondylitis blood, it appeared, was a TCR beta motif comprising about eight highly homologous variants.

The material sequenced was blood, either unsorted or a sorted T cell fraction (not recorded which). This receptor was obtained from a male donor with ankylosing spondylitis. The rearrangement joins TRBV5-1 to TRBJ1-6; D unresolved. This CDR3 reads CASSSEGRTHSPLHF. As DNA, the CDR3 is TGCGCCAGCAGCTCAGAAGGACGGACGCATTCACCCCTCCACTTT.